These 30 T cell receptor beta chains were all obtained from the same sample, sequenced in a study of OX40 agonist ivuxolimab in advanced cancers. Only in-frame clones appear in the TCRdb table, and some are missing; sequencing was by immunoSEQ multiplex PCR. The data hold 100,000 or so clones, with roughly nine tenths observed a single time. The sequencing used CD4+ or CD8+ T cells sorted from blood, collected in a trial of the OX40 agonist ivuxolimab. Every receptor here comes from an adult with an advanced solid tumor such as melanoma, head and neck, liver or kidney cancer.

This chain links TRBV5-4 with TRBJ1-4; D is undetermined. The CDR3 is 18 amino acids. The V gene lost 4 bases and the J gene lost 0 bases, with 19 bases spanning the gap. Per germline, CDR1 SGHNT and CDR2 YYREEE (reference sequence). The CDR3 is CASSPHPPRDATNEKLFF. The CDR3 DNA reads TGTGCCAGCAGCCCTCACCCCCCGCGGGATGCAACTAATGAAAAACTGTTTTTT.

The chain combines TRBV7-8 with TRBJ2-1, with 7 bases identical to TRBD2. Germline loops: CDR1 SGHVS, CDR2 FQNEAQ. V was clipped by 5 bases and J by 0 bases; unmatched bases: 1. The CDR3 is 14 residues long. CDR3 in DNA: TGTGCCAGCAGCCGCGGGAGCTCCTACAATGAGCAGTTCTTC. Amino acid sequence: CASSRGSSYNEQFF. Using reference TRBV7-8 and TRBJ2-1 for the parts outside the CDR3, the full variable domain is GAGVSQSPRYKVAKRGQDVALRCDPISGHVSLFWYQQALGQGPEFLTYFQNEAQLDKSGLPSDRFFAERPEGSVSTLKIQRTQQEDSAVYLCASSRGSSYNEQFFGPGTRLTVL.

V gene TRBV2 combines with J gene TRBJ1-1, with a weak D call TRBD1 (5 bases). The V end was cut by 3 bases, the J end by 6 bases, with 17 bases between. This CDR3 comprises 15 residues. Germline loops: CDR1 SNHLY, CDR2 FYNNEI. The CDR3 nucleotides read TGTGCCAGCAGTGACCGGACACGTAATAGCGCTGAAGCTTTCTTT. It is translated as CASSDRTRNSAEAFF.

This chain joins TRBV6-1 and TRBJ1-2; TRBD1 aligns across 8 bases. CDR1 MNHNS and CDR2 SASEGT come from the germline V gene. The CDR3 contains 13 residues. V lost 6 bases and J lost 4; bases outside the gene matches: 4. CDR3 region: CASRSGQVYGYTF. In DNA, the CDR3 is TGTGCCAGCAGGTCGGGACAGGTCTATGGCTACACCTTC.

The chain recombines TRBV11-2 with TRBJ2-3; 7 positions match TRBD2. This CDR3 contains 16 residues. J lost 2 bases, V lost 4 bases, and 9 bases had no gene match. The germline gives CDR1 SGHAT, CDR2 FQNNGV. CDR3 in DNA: TGTGCCAGCAGCTCCTCAGCGGGACTCCACACAGATACGCAGTATTTT. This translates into CASSSSAGLHTDTQYF.

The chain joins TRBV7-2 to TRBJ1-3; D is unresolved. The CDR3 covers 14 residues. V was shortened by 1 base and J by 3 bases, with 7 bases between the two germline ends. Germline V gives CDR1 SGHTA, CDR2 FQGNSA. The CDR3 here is CASSLGVVGNTIYF. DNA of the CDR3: TGTGCCAGCAGCTTAGGGGTAGTTGGAAACACCATATATTTT.

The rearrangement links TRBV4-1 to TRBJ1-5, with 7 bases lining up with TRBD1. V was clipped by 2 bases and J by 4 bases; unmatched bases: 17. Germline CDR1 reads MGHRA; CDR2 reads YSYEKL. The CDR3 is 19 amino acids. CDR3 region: CASSQYRPGQELGNQPQHF. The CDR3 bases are TGCGCCAGCAGCCAATACCGCCCCGGACAGGAACTGGGGAATCAGCCCCAGCATTTT.

CDR3 coding DNA: TGTGCCATCAGTGACTCCAACAGGGATTCTAACTATGGCTACACCTTC. As protein: CAISDSNRDSNYGYTF. The V gene is TRBV10-3, the J gene TRBJ1-2; the D gene is possibly TRBD1 (6 bases). Germline assignment: CDR1 ENHRY and CDR2 SYGVKD. The CDR3 has 16 amino acids. Trimming stripped 3 bases from V and 0 bases from J, with 14 bases between.

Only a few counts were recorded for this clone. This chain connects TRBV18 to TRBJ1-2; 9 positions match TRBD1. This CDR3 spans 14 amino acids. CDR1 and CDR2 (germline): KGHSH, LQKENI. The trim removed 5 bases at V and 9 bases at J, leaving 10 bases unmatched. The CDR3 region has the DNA TGTGCCAGCTCAGAGGGACAGGGAATTCTTCGCTACACCTTC. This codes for CASSEGQGILRYTF.

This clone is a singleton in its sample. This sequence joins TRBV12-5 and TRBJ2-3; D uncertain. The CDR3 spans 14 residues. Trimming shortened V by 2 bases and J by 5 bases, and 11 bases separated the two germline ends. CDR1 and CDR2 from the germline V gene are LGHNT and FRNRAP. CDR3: CASGLSAIRDTQYF. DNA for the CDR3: TGTGCTAGTGGTTTGAGTGCTATAAGAGATACGCAGTATTTT. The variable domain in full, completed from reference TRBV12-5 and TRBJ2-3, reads DARVTQTPRHKVTEMGQEVTMRCQPILGHNTVFWYRQTMMQGLELLAYFRNRAPLDDSGMPKDRFSAEMPDATLATLKIQPSEPRDSAVYFCASGLSAIRDTQYFGPGTRLTVL.

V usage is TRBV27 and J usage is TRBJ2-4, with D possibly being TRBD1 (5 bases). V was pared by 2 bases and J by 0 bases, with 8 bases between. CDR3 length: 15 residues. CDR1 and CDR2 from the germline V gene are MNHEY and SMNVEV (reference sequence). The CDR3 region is CASSLAGIAKNIQYF. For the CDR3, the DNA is TGTGCCAGCAGTTTAGCAGGGATAGCCAAAAACATTCAGTACTTC.

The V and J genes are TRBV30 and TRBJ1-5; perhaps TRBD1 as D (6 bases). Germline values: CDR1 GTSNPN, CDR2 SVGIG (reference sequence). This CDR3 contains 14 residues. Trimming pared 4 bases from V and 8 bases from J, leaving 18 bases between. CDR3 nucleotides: TGTGCCTGGACTCCGTGGGGGGCTAGTGAGCCCCAGCATTTT. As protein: CAWTPWGASEPQHF.

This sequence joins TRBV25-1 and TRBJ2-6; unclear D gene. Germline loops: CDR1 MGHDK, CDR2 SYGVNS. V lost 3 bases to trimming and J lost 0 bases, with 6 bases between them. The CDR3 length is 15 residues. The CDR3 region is CASSDGVSGANVLTF. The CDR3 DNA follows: TGTGCCAGCAGTGATGGTGTCTCTGGGGCCAACGTCCTGACTTTC.

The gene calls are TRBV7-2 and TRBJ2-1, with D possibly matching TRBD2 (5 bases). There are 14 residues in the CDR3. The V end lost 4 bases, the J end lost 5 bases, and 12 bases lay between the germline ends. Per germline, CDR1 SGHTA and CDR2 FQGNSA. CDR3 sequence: CASSSPSGHNEQFF. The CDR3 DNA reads TGTGCCAGCAGCTCCCCCAGCGGACACAATGAGCAGTTCTTC. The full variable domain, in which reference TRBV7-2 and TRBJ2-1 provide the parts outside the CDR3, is GAGVSQSPSNKVTEKGKDVELRCDPISGHTALYWYRQSLGQGLEFLIYFQGNSAPDKSGLPSDRFSAERTGGSVSTLTIQRTQQEDSAVYLCASSSPSGHNEQFFGPGTRLTVL.

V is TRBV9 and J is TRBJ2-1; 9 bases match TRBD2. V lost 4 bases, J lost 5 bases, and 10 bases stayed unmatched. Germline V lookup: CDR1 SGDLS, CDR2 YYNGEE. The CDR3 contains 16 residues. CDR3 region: CASSPTVASGNNEQFF. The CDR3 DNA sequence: TGTGCCAGCAGCCCTACGGTGGCTAGCGGGAACAATGAGCAGTTCTTC.

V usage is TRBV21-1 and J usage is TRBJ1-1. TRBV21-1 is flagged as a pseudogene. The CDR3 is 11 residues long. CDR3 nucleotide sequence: TGTGCCAGCAGCCCGAACACTGAAGCTTTCTTT. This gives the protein CASSPNTEAFF.

The CDR3 sequence: CASGRGGFSGNTIYF. The CDR3 DNA follows: TGTGCCAGCGGTCGCGGGGGATTCTCTGGAAACACCATATATTTT. The chain employs TRBV7-2 and TRBJ1-3, with TRBD1 as a possible D gene (5 bases). CDR3 length: 15 amino acids. Germline V lookup: CDR1 SGHTA, CDR2 FQGNSA. V was cut by 8 bases and J by 0 bases, with 14 bases left in between.

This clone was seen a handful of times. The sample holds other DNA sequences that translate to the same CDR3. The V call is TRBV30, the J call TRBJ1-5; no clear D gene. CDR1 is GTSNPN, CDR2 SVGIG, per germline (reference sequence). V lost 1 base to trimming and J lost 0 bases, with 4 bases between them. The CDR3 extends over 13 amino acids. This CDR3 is CAWSGDSNQPQHF. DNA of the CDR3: TGTGCCTGGAGTGGGGATAGCAATCAGCCCCAGCATTTT. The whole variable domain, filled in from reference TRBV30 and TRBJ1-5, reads SQTIHQWPATLVQPVGSPLSLECTVEGTSNPNLYWYRQAAGRGLQLLFYSVGIGQISSEVPQNLSASRPQDRQFILSSKKLLLSDSGFYLCAWSGDSNQPQHFGDGTRLSIL.

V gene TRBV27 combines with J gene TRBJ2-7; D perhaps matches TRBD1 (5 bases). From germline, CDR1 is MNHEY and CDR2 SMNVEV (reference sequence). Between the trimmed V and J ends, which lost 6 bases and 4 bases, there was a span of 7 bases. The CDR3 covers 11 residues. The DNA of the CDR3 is TGTGCCAGCAGGCAGGGTTACGAGCAGTACTTC. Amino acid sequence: CASRQGYEQYF.

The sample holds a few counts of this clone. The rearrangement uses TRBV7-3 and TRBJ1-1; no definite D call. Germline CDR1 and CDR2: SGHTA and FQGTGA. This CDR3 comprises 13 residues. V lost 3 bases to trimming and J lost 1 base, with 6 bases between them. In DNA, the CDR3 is TGTGCCAGCAGCTTGGCAGAGAACACTGAAGCTTTCTTT. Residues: CASSLAENTEAFF.

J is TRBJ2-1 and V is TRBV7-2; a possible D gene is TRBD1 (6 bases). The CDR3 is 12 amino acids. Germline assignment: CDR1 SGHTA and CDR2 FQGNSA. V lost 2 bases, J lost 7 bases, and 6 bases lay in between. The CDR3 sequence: CASSLQGNEQFF. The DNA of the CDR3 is TGTGCCAGCAGCTTACAGGGGAATGAGCAGTTCTTC.

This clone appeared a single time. Here the CDR3 DNA reads TGTGCCAGCAGCTTAAGGGGGAGCTCTGGAAACACCATATATTTT. The encoded protein is CASSLRGSSGNTIYF. The V call is TRBV7-2, the J call TRBJ1-3, with D possibly being TRBD1 (6 bases). Germline lookup yields CDR1 SGHTA and CDR2 FQGNSA. This CDR3 is built from 15 residues. V gave up 2 bases and J gave up 0 bases, with 8 bases separating them.

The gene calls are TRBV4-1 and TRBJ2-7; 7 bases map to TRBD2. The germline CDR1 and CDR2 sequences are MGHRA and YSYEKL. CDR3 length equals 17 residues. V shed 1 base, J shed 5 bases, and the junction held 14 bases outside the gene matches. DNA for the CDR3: TGCGCCAGCAGCCAAGCCAGCATGGGACTAAGTATCCACGAGCAGTACTTC. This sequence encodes CASSQASMGLSIHEQYF.

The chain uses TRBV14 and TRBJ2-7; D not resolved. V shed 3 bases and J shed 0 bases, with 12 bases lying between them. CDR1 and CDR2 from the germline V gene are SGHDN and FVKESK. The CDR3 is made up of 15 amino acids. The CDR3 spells CASSQIEKSSYEQYF. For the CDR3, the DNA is TGTGCCAGCAGCCAGATCGAGAAAAGCTCCTACGAGCAGTACTTC. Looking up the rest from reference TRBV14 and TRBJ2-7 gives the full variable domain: EAGVTQFPSHSVIEKGQTVTLRCDPISGHDNLYWYRRVMGKEIKFLLHFVKESKQDESGMPNNRFLAERTGGTYSTLKVQPAELEDSGVYFCASSQIEKSSYEQYFGPGTRLTVT.

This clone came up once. The CDR3 DNA sequence: TGTGCCAGCAGTCCGGGACAGAACACTGAAGCTTTCTTT. It specifies CASSPGQNTEAFF. The V gene is TRBV6-6, the J gene TRBJ1-1; maybe TRBD1 (6 bases). The germline V and J ends were trimmed by 5 bases and 1 base, with 8 bases remaining between them. Germline loops: CDR1 MNHNY, CDR2 SVGAGI (reference sequence). This CDR3 has 13 amino acids.

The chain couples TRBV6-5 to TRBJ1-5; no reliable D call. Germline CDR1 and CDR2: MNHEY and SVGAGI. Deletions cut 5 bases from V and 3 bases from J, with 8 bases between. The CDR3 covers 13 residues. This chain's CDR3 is CASSEKNNQPQHF. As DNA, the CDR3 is TGTGCCAGCAGTGAAAAGAACAATCAGCCCCAGCATTTT.

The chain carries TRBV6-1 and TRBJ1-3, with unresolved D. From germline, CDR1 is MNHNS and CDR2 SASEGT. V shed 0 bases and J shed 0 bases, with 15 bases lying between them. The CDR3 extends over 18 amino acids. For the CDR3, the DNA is TGTGCCAGCAGTGAAGCGAGGAGGGCTCCGAGCTCTGGAAACACCATATATTTT. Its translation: CASSEARRAPSSGNTIYF.

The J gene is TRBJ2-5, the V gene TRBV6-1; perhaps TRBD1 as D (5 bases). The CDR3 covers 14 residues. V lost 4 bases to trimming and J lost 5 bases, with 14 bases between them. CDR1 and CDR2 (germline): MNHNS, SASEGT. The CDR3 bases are TGTGCCAGCAGTGGTAGACTCCCAGGGGAGACCCAGTACTTC. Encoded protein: CASSGRLPGETQYF.

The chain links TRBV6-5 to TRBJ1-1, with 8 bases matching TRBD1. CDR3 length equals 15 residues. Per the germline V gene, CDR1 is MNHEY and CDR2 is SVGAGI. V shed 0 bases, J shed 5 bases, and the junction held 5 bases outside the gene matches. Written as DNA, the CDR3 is TGTGCCAGCAGTTACTCGGGGACAGGAGGGACTGAAGCTTTCTTT. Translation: CASSYSGTGGTEAFF.

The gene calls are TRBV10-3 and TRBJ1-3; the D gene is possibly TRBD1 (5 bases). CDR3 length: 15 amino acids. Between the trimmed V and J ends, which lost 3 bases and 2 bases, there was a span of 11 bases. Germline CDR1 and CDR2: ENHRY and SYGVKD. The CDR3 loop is CAISDSGGAGNTIYF. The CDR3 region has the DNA TGTGCCATCAGTGATTCGGGAGGGGCTGGAAACACCATATATTTT.